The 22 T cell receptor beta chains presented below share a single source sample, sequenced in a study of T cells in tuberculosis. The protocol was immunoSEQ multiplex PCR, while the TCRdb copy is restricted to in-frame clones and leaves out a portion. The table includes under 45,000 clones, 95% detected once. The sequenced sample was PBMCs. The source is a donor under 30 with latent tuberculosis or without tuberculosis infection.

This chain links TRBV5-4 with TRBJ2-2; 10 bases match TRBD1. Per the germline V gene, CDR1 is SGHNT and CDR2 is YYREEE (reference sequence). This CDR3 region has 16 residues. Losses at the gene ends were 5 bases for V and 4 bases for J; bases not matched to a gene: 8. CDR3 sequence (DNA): TGTGCCAGCAGTTCTATGGGACAGGGGATCACCGGGGAGCTGTTTTTT. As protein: CASSSMGQGITGELFF.

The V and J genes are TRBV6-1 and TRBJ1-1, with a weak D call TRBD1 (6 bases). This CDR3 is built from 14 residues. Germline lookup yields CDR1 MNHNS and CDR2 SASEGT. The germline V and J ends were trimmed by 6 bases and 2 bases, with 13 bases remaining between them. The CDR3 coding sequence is TGTGCCAGCAGGGGGACACTTCGAAACACTGAAGCTTTCTTT. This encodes CASRGTLRNTEAFF.

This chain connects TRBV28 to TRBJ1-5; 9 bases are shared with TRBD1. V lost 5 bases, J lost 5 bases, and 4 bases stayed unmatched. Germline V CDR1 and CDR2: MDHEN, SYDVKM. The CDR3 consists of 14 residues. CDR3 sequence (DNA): TGTGCCAGCAGTGTCCGGACAGGGGATCAGCCCCAGCATTTT. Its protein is CASSVRTGDQPQHF.

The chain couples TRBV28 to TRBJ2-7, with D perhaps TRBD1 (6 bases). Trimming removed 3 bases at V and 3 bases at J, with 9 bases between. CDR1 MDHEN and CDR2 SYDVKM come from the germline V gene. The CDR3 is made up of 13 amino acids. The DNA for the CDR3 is TGTGCCAGCAGTTTGTGGACAGTCTACGAGCAGTACTTC. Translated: CASSLWTVYEQYF.

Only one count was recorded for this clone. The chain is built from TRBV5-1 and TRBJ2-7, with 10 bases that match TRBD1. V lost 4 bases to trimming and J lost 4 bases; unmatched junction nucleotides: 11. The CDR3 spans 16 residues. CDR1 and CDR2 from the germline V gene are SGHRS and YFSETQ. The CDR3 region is CASSHQPGQGIYEQYF. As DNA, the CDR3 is TGCGCCAGCAGCCACCAACCGGGACAGGGGATTTACGAGCAGTACTTC.

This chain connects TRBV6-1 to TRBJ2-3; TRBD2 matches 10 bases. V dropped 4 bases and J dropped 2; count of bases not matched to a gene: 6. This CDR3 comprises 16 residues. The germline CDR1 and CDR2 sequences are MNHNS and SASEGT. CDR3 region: CASSATSGAITDTQYF. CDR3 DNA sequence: TGTGCCAGCAGTGCTACTAGCGGGGCGATCACAGATACGCAGTATTTT.

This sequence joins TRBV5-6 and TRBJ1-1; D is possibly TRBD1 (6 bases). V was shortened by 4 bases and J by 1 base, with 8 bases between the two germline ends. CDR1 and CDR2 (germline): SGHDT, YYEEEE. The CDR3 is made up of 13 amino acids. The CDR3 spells CASSPTGNTEAFF. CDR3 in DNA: TGTGCCAGCAGCCCGACAGGGAACACTGAAGCTTTCTTT.

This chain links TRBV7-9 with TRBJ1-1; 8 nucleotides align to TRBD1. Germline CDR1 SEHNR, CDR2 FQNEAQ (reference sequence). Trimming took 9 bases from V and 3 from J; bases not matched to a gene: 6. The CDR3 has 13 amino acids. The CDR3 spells CASQGAQDTEAFF. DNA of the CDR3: TGTGCCAGTCAGGGGGCGCAGGACACTGAAGCTTTCTTT. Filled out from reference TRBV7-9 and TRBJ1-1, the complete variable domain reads DTGVSQNPRHKITKRGQNVTFRCDPISEHNRLYWYRQTLGQGPEFLTYFQNEAQLEKSRLLSDRFSAERPKGSFSTLEIQRTEQGDSAMYLCASQGAQDTEAFFGQGTRLTVV.

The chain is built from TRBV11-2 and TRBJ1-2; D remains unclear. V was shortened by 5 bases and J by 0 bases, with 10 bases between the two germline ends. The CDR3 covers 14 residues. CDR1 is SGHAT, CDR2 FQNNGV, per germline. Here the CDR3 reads CASSPPSANYGYTF. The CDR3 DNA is TGTGCCAGCAGCCCCCCATCAGCTAACTATGGCTACACCTTC.

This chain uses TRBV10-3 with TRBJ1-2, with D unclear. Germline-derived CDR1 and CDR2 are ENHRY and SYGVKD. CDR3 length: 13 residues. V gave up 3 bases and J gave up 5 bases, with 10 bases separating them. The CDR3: CAISDRQDYGYTF. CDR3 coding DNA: TGTGCCATCAGTGATCGGCAGGATTATGGCTACACCTTC.

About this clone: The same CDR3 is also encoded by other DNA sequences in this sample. Here the CDR3 DNA reads TGTGCCAGCAGCGTAGGGACAGCTAGCTCCTACGAGCAGTACTTC. Translating it yields CASSVGTASSYEQYF. The rearrangement joins TRBV9 to TRBJ2-7; tentatively, D is TRBD1 (6 bases). The germline gives CDR1 SGDLS, CDR2 YYNGEE. V lost 0 bases and J lost 0, with 10 bases in between. This CDR3 is built from 15 residues.

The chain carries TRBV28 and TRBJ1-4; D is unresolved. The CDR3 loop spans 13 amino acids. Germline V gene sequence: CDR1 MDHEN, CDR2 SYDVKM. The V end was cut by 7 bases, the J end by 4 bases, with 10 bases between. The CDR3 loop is CASMWRNNEKLFF. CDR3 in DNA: TGTGCCAGCATGTGGCGGAATAATGAAAAACTGTTTTTT.

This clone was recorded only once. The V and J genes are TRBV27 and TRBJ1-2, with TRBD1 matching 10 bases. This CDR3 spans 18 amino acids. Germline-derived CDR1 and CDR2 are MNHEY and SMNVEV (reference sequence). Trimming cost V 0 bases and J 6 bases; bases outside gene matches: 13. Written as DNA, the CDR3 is TGTGCCAGCAGTTTATCAGGGGGGCGTGGGACAGGGGATCATGGCTACACCTTC. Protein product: CASSLSGGRGTGDHGYTF.

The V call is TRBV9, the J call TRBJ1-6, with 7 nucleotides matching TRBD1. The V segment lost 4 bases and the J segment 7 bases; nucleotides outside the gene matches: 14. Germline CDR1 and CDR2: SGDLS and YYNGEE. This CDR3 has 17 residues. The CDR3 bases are TGTGCCAGCAGCCCCCCGGAGGGGGCATCGGAAAATTCACCCCTCCACTTT. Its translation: CASSPPEGASENSPLHF.

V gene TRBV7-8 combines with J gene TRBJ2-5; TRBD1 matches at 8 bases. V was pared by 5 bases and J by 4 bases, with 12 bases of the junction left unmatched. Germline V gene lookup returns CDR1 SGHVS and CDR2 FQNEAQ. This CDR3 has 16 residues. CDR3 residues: CASSASAGQGVETQYF. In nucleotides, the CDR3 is TGTGCCAGCAGCGCTTCCGCCGGACAGGGTGTAGAGACCCAGTACTTC.

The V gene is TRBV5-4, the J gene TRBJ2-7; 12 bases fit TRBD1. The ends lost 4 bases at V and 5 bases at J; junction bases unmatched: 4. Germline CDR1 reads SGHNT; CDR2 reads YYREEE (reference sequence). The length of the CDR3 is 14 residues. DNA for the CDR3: TGTGCCAGCAGCGCGGGACAGGGGGCTAACGAGCAGTACTTC. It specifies CASSAGQGANEQYF. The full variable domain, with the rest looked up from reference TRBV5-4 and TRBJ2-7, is ETGVTQSPTHLIKTRGQQVTLRCSSQSGHNTVSWYQQALGQGPQFIFQYYREEENGRGNFPPRFSGLQFPNYSSELNVNALELDDSALYLCASSAGQGANEQYFGPGTRLTVT.

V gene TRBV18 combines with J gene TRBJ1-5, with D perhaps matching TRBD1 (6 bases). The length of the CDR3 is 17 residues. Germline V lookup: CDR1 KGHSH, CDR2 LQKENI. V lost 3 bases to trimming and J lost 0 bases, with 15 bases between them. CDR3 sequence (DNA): TGTGCCAGCTCACCGACAGTTGGACAGCATAGCAATCAGCCCCAGCATTTT. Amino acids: CASSPTVGQHSNQPQHF.

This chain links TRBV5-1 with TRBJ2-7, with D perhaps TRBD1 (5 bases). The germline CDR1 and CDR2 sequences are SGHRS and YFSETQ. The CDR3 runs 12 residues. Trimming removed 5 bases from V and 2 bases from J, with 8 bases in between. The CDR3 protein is CASRQDTYEQYF. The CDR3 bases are TGCGCCAGCAGACAGGATACCTACGAGCAGTACTTC.

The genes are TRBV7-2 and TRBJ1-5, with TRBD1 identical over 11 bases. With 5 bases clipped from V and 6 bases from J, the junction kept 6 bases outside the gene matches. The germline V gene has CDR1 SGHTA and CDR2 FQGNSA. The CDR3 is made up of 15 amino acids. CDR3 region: CASSKDRGLFQPQHF. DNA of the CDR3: TGTGCCAGCAGCAAGGACAGGGGGCTATTTCAGCCCCAGCATTTT.

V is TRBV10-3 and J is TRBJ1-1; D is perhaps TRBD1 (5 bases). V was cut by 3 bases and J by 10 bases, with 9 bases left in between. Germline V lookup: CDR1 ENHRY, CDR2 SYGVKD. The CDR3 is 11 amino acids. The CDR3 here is CAISEGEGAFF. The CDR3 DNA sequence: TGTGCCATCAGTGAAGGGGAGGGAGCTTTCTTT.

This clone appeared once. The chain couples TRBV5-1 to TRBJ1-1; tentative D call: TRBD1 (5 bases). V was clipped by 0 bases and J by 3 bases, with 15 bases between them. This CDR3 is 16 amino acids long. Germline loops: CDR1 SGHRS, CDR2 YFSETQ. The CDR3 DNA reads TGCGCCAGCAGCTTGGCCGTCGGCAGGGTCCACACTGAAGCTTTCTTT. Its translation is CASSLAVGRVHTEAFF.

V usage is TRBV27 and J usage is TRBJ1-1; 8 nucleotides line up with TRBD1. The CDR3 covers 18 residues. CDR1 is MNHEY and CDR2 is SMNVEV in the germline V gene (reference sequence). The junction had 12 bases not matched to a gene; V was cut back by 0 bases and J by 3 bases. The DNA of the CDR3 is TGTGCCAGCAGTTTATCGATTATGTTGGGGACAGGCCACACTGAAGCTTTCTTT. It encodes CASSLSIMLGTGHTEAFF.